What follows is one TCR beta chain and its context. Its antigen is still unknown. Genomic DNA per cell subset filled all wells of several immunoSEQ plates. The table came from immunoSEQ multiplex PCR; TCRdb's copy has only in-frame clones and leaves some out. Here the sample spans about 2.4 million clones, 90% to 95% being singletons. The CDR3 consists of 13 residues. Germline assignment: CDR1 GTSNPN and CDR2 SVGIG (reference sequence). V trimming: 8 bases; J trimming: 4 bases; junction bases outside the gene matches: 10. Among the donors, all were Caucasian adults who lived in Nashville, Tennessee. These data originate in a study of shared clonotypes between healthy human individuals. General observations from the study: A few donors had about 5% of their naive CD4 clonotypes in common. With few donors, the genetic and exposure-history diversity represented was limited.

The sequencing input was naive CD4+ T cells from PBMCs. Subset indicated: CD45RA+ positively selected. The chain combines TRBV30 with TRBJ2-5; TRBD1 agrees at 7 bases. The source is a young man in good health. Some clones in this sample may be carry-over from other donors' samples. The chain's CDR3 is CAQTRGGLETQYF. CDR3 coding DNA: TGTGCCCAAACCCGAGGGGGCCTAGAGACCCAGTACTTC. The complete variable domain, with remaining parts taken from reference TRBV30 and TRBJ2-5, reads SQTIHQWPATLVQPVGSPLSLECTVEGTSNPNLYWYRQAAGRGLQLLFYSVGIGQISSEVPQNLSASRPQDRQFILSSKKLLLSDSGFYLCAQTRGGLETQYFGPGTRLLVL.